Below, 22 T cell receptor beta chains from the same sample are listed, as sequenced in a study of CD8 T cells in ankylosing spondylitis. From the 5' RACE reads, TCRdb called clonotypes with MiXCR, one entry per CDR3 protein. The sample records some 250,000 distinct CDR3 sequences, about 10% being singletons. The specimen was blood, either unsorted or a sorted T cell fraction (not recorded which). These receptors all come from a male donor with ankylosing spondylitis or in good health (not recorded which).

This clonotype was detected ten times or more. The chain combines TRBV5-1 with TRBJ2-1; 10 bases line up with TRBD1. Germline V gene sequence: CDR1 SGHRS, CDR2 YFSETQ. V gave up 3 bases and J gave up 3 bases; unmatched junction bases: 12. This CDR3 comprises 18 residues. CDR3 sequence (DNA): TGCGCCAGCAGCTCCAGGGGGGGACAGGGGATTTTCTACAATGAGCAGTTCTTC. Translation gives CASSSRGGQGIFYNEQFF.

The chain couples TRBV29-1 to TRBJ2-2, with 8 bases matching TRBD1. This CDR3 region has 15 residues. Germline V gene lookup returns CDR1 SQVTM and CDR2 ANQGSEA. Trimming at V came to 6 bases and at J to 0 bases, leaving 6 bases not matched to a gene. The CDR3 DNA reads TGCAGCGTAGAGGGACAGGCCCCGAACACCGGGGAGCTGTTTTTT. Protein: CSVEGQAPNTGELFF.

The table lists this clonotype with many counts. The chain has TRBV5-1 and TRBJ2-7; 8 positions agree with TRBD2. The germline V gene has CDR1 SGHRS and CDR2 YFSETQ. The CDR3 covers 15 residues. Trimming took 5 bases from V and 3 from J; bases not matched to a gene: 10. DNA for the CDR3: TGCGCCAGCAGTTCCCAAGCGGGAGCTTACTACGAGCAGTACTTC. Residues: CASSSQAGAYYEQYF. The full variable domain, in which reference TRBV5-1 and TRBJ2-7 provide the parts outside the CDR3, is KAGVTQTPRYLIKTRGQQVTLSCSPISGHRSVSWYQQTPGQGLQFLFEYFSETQRNKGNFPGRFSGRQFSNSRSEMNVSTLELGDSALYLCASSSQAGAYYEQYFGPGTRLTVT.

This clonotype was detected only a few times. J is TRBJ1-3 and V is TRBV20-1, with D perhaps matching TRBD1 (5 bases). Germline assignment: CDR1 DFQATT and CDR2 SNEGSKA (reference sequence). Trimming took 2 bases from V and 8 from J, leaving 16 bases between them. The CDR3 contains 14 residues. CDR3 amino acids: CSARNQGQDDTIYF. CDR3 DNA: TGCAGTGCTAGAAACCAGGGTCAGGACGACACCATATATTTT.

This clonotype was detected a few times. V usage is TRBV28 and J usage is TRBJ1-1, with D tentatively TRBD1 (6 bases). Germline assignment: CDR1 MDHEN and CDR2 SYDVKM. The CDR3 has 13 amino acids. Trimming took 3 bases from V and 5 from J, leaving 10 bases between them. This chain's CDR3 is CASSFARGTEAFF. The CDR3 DNA reads as TGTGCCAGCAGTTTTGCCAGGGGAACTGAAGCTTTCTTT.

This clonotype was seen repeatedly, ten times or more. The chain has TRBV13 and TRBJ2-3; no clear D. This CDR3 spans 14 amino acids. Germline CDR1 is PRHDT and CDR2 is FYEKMQ (reference sequence). V shed 7 bases and J shed 0 bases, with 11 bases lying between them. The CDR3 protein is CASTRAISTDTQYF. In nucleotides, the CDR3 is TGTGCCAGCACACGGGCCATAAGCACAGATACGCAGTATTTT.

The rearrangement joins TRBV12-3 or TRBV12-4 to TRBJ1-1; no firm D call. CDR3 length equals 13 residues. The V end lost 5 bases, the J end lost 4 bases, and 11 bases lay between the germline ends. In nucleotides, the CDR3 is TGTGCCAGCAGTACCATTTGGAGCACTGAAGCTTTCTTT. Its protein product is CASSTIWSTEAFF.

This clonotype was counted at least ten times. The J gene is TRBJ2-3, the V gene TRBV5-1; D remains unclear. V was shortened by 1 base and J by 2 bases, with 8 bases between the two germline ends. Germline V CDR1 and CDR2: SGHRS, YFSETQ. The CDR3 spans 14 residues. CDR3 nucleotide sequence: TGCGCCAGCAGCTTGACGGCCTACACAGATACGCAGTATTTT. This sequence encodes CASSLTAYTDTQYF.

There are many counts of this clonotype. The rearrangement joins TRBV29-1 to TRBJ2-7; D is perhaps TRBD2 (6 bases). The CDR3 runs to 14 residues. Trimming pared 2 bases from V and 2 bases from J, leaving 13 bases between. The germline gives CDR1 SQVTM, CDR2 ANQGSEA. The CDR3 coding sequence is TGCAGCGTTGAATTGCGGGGTGGGACCTACGAGCAGTACTTC. Translated, it gives CSVELRGGTYEQYF.

The chain employs TRBV5-1 and TRBJ2-2; 8 positions agree with TRBD1. J gave up 8 bases and V 4 bases, and 4 bases lay outside the gene matches. Germline V CDR1 and CDR2: SGHRS, YFSETQ. This CDR3 has 13 amino acids. The CDR3 bases are TGCGCCAGCAGCACGACAGGGGCTGGGGAGCTGTTTTTT. Its protein product is CASSTTGAGELFF.

In this sample, this clonotype turned up many times. The chain links TRBV5-1 to TRBJ2-3, with unresolved D. Trimming took 0 bases from V and 0 from J, leaving 11 bases between them. The germline gives CDR1 SGHRS, CDR2 YFSETQ. This CDR3 has 16 amino acids. The CDR3 region has the DNA TGCGCCAGCAGCTTGGGAATTGACTCTAGCACAGATACGCAGTATTTT. Translation gives CASSLGIDSSTDTQYF.

The chain carries TRBV19 and TRBJ2-5; a weak D match, TRBD1 (6 bases). Germline CDR1 LNHDA, CDR2 SQIVND (reference sequence). V was pared by 8 bases and J by 2 bases, with 9 bases between. The CDR3 is 12 residues long. In nucleotides, the CDR3 is TGTGCCAGTTCCGACAGGCAAGAGACCCAGTACTTC. Amino acid sequence: CASSDRQETQYF.

This clonotype was detected ten times or more. The chain uses TRBV24-1 and TRBJ2-5, with D possibly TRBD2 on 6 matching bases. The CDR3 loop spans 15 amino acids. The V gene's germline CDR1 is KGHDR and CDR2 SFDVKD. The V gene lost 1 base and the J gene lost 6 bases, with 14 bases spanning the gap. The CDR3 reads CATSDLKGTGKTQYF. CDR3 bases: TGTGCCACCAGTGATTTAAAAGGGACTGGGAAGACCCAGTACTTC.

This sequence joins TRBV5-1 and TRBJ1-1; 8 bases map to TRBD1. CDR1 SGHRS and CDR2 YFSETQ come from the germline V gene. The V and J ends lost 4 bases and 3 bases, in that order; junction bases with no gene match: 11. The CDR3 runs 16 residues. The CDR3, as DNA: TGCGCCAGCAGCCTTGCAGGAGGGACAGGCTACACTGAAGCTTTCTTT. This sequence encodes CASSLAGGTGYTEAFF.

This clonotype was observed many times. This chain connects TRBV29-1 to TRBJ2-1, with D perhaps TRBD1 or TRBD2 (5 bases each). V lost 4 bases, J lost 5 bases, and 18 bases lay in between. Germline lookup yields CDR1 SQVTM and CDR2 ANQGSEA. There are 15 residues in the CDR3. CDR3: CSVARQMTADNEQFF. The CDR3 DNA sequence: TGCAGCGTTGCCCGGCAAATGACAGCGGACAATGAGCAGTTCTTC.

In this sample, this clonotype turned up many times. V is TRBV9 and J is TRBJ1-2; D unresolved. V lost 0 bases and J 5 bases, leaving 5 bases between the germline ends. The CDR3 covers 12 residues. The germline V gene encodes CDR1 SGDLS and CDR2 YYNGEE. CDR3 protein: CASSVAEYGYTF. The CDR3 region has the DNA TGTGCCAGCAGCGTAGCAGAGTATGGCTACACCTTC. Filled out from reference TRBV9 and TRBJ1-2, the complete variable domain reads DSGVTQTPKHLITATGQRVTLRCSPRSGDLSVYWYQQSLDQGLQFLIQYYNGEERAKGNILERFSAQQFPDLHSELNLSSLELGDSALYFCASSVAEYGYTFGSGTRLTVV.

This clonotype occurred many times. The V gene is TRBV5-1, the J gene TRBJ2-3; 8 bases are shared with TRBD2. The CDR3 is made up of 16 amino acids. Trimming took 4 bases from V and 0 from J; bases not matched to a gene: 7. CDR1 is SGHRS and CDR2 is YFSETQ in the germline V gene. In DNA form, the CDR3 reads TGCGCCAGCAGCAACCTCGGGGGGGCTAGCACAGATACGCAGTATTTT. This translates into CASSNLGGASTDTQYF.

This clonotype has ten or more counts. The V and J genes are TRBV5-5 and TRBJ1-1, with D possibly TRBD1 on 5 matching bases. V was shortened by 4 bases and J by 3 bases, with 13 bases between the two germline ends. Germline values: CDR1 SGHKS, CDR2 YYEKEE (reference sequence). The CDR3 has 14 amino acids. CDR3 amino acids: CASSPSRTYTEAFF. The CDR3 nucleotides are TGTGCCAGCAGCCCCAGTCGGACATACACTGAAGCTTTCTTT.

This clonotype was seen a single time. The rearrangement uses TRBV19 and TRBJ2-5; D may be TRBD1 or TRBD2 (6 bases each). Germline V gene sequence: CDR1 LNHDA, CDR2 SQIVND (reference sequence). Trimming shortened V by 6 bases and J by 7 bases, and 15 bases separated the two germline ends. This CDR3 spans 13 amino acids. The CDR3 sequence: CASSAGQRRTQYF. The CDR3 nucleotides are TGTGCCAGTAGCGCGGGACAAAGACGGACCCAGTACTTC. The variable domain in full, with the rest retrieved from reference TRBV19 and TRBJ2-5, is DGGITQSPKYLFRKEGQNVTLSCEQNLNHDAMYWYRQDPGQGLRLIYYSQIVNDFQKGDIAEGYSVSREKKESFPLTVTSAQKNPTAFYLCASSAGQRRTQYFGPGTRLLVL.

The chain employs TRBV20-1 and TRBJ2-7; D not resolved. The length of the CDR3 is 10 residues. Germline V gene data show CDR1 as DFQATT and CDR2 as SNEGSKA (reference sequence). Trimming removed 6 bases from V and 7 bases from J, with 10 bases in between. The chain's CDR3 is CSAAHREQYF. CDR3 nucleotide sequence: TGCAGTGCCGCCCATCGGGAGCAGTACTTC.

This clonotype has ten or more counts. The chain joins TRBV29-1 to TRBJ2-7, with a possible D match to TRBD1 (6 bases). The V gene's germline CDR1 is SQVTM and CDR2 ANQGSEA. V lost 6 bases and J lost 2, with 17 bases in between. The CDR3 is 14 amino acids. CDR3 region: CSVENRESPYEQYF. CDR3 bases: TGCAGCGTCGAGAACAGGGAATCACCCTACGAGCAGTACTTC.

The table lists this clonotype with a few counts. The chain joins TRBV28 to TRBJ1-2; 9 bases are shared with TRBD1. CDR3 length: 12 residues. Trimming took 7 bases from V and 8 from J; bases not matched to a gene: 5. CDR1 is MDHEN, CDR2 SYDVKM, per germline. The CDR3 sequence is CASTPDRGGYTF. CDR3 nucleotides: TGTGCCAGCACCCCAGACAGGGGGGGCTACACCTTC.